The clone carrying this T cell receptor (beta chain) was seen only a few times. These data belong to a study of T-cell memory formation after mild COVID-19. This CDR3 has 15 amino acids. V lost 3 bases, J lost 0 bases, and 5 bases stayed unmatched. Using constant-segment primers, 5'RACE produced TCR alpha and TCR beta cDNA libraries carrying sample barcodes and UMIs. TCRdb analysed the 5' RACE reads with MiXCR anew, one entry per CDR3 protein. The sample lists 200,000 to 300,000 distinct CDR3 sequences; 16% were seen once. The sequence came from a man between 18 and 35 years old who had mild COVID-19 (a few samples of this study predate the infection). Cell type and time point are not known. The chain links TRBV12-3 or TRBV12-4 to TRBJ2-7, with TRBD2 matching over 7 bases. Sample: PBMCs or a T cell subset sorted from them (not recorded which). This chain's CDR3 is CASSFSAGVSYEQYV. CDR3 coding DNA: TGTGCCAGCAGTTTCTCCGCGGGGGTCTCCTACGAGCAGTACGTC.